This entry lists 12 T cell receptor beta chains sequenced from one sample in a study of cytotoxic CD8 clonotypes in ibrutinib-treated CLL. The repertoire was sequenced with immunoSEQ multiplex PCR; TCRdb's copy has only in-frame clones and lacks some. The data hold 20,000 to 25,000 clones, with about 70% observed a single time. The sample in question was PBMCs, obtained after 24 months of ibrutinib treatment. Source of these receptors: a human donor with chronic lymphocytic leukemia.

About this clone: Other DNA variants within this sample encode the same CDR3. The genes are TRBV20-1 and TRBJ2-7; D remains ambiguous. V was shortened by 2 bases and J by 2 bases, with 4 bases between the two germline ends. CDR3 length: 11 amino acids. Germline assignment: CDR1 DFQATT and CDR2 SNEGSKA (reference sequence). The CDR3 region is CSARTTYEQYF. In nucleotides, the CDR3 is TGCAGTGCTAGAACGACCTACGAGCAGTACTTC.

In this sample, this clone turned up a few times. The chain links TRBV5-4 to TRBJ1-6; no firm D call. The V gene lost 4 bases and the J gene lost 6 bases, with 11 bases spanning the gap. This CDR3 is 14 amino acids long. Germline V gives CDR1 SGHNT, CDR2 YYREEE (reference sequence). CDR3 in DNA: TGTGCCAGCAGCCCCGGGATTCCTAATTCACCCCTCCACTTT. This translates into CASSPGIPNSPLHF.

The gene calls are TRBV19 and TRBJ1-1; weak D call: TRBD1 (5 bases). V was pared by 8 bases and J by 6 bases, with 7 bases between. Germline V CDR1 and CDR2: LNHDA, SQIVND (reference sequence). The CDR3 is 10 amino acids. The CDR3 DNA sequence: TGTGCCAGTGGGGGTGCTGAAGCTTTCTTT. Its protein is CASGGAEAFF.

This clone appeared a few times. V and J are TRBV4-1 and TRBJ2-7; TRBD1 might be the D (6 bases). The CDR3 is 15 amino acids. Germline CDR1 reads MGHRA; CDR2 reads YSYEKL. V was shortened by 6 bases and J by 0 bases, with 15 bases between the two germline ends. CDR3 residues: CASSQQGGTSYEQYF. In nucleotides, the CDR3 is TGCGCCAGCAGTCAACAGGGTGGAACCTCCTACGAGCAGTACTTC.

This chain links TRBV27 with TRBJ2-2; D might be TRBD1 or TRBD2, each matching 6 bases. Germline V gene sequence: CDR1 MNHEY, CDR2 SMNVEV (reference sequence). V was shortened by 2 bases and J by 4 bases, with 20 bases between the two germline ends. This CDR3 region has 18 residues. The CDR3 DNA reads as TGTGCCAGCAGTTTAGGAGGGGGTCAGAGGTTTAGCACCGGGGAGCTGTTTTTT. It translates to CASSLGGGQRFSTGELFF.

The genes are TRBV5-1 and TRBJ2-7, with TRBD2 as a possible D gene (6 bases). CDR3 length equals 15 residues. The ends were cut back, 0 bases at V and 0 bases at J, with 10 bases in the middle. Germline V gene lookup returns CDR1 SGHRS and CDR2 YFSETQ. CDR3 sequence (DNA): TGCGCCAGCAGCTTGGTTATAGCGGCCTCCTACGAGCAGTACTTC. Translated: CASSLVIAASYEQYF.

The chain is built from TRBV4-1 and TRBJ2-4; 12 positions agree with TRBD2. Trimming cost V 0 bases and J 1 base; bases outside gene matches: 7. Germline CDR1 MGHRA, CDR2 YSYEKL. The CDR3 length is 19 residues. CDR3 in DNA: TGCGCCAGCAGCCAAGACCCTAGCGGGGGGGCCGGGGCCAAAAACATTCAGTACTTC. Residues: CASSQDPSGGAGAKNIQYF.

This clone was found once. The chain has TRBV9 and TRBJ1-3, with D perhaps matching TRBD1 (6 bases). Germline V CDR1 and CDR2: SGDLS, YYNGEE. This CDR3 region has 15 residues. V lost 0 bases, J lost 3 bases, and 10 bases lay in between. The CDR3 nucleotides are TGTGCCAGCAGCGTAGGGGACATCGGTGGAAACACCATATATTTT. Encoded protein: CASSVGDIGGNTIYF.

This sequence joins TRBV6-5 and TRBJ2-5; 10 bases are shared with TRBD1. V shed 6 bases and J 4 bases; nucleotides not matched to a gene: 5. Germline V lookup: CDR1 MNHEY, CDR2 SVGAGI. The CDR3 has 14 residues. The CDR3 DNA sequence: TGTGCCAGCAGGAAGACAGGGGGCACAGAGACCCAGTACTTC. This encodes CASRKTGGTETQYF.

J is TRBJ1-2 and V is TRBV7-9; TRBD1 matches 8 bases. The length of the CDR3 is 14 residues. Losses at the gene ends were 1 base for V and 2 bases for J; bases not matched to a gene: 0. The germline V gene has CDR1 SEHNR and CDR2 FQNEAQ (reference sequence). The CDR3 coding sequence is TGTGCCAGCAGCTTAGGGACAGGGAACTATGGCTACACCTTC. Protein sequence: CASSLGTGNYGYTF.

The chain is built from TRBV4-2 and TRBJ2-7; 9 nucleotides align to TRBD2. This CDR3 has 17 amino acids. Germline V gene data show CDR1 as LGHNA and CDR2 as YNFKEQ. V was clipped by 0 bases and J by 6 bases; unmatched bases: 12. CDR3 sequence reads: CASSQEAPPSGVGEQYF. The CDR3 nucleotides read TGTGCCAGCAGCCAAGAGGCCCCCCCTAGCGGGGTGGGCGAGCAGTACTTC.

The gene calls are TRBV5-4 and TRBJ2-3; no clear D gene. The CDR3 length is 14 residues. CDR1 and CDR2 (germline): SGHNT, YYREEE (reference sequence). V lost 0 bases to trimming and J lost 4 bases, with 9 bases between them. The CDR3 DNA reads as TGTGCCAGCAGCTTGGGGCTAGTCGCAGATACGCAGTATTTT. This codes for CASSLGLVADTQYF.